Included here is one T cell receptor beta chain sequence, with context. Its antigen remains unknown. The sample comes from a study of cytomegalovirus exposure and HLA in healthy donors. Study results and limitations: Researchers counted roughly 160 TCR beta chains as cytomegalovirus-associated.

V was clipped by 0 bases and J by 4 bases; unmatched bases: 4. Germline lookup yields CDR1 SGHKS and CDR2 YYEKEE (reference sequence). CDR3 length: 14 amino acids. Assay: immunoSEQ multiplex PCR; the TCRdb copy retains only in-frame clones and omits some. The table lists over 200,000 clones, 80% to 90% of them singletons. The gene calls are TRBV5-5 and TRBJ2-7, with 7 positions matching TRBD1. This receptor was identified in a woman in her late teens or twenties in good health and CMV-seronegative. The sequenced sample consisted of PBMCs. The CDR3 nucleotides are TGTGCCAGCAGCTTGGCCCAGGGGGAGTACGAGCAGTACTTC. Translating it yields CASSLAQGEYEQYF.